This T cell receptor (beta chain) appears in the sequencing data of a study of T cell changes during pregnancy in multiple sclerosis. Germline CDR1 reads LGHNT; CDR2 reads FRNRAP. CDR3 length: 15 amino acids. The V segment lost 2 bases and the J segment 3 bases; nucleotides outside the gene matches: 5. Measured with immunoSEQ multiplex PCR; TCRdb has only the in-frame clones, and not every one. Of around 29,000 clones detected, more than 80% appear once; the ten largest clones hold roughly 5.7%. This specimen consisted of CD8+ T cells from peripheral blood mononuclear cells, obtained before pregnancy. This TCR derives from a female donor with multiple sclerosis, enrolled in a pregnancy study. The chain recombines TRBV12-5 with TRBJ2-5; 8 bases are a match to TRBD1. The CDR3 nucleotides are TGTGCTAGTGGTTTGTCTCAGGGACAGGAAGAGACCCAGTACTTC. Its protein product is CASGLSQGQEETQYF.